This TCR beta chain was retrieved from a study of blood T cell repertoires in COVID-19. Study-wide background: From the United States, Italy and Spain came samples of acute and convalescent COVID-19. In each case, the material was cDNA or gDNA derived from T cells, B-cell-depleted T cells, or PBMCs.

Per the authors' pipeline: The assay estimated nucleated cells by amplifying reference gene primers. TCRdb's table, derived via immunoSEQ multiplex PCR, lists solely in-frame clones and lacks some. That table gives V, J and clone size, and the DNA gave D and trimming. Of around 300,000 clones in the sample, roughly 91% are singletons; the top ten hold 1%. The CDR3 runs to 19 residues. The source material was peripheral blood. The chain employs TRBV21-1 and TRBJ2-5; TRBD2 is the table's D call, not checked against the DNA. TRBV21-1 is flagged as a pseudogene. The clonotype originates from a man aged 50-59 years with active or convalescent COVID-19. The CDR3 here is CASNEITPIAGGLQETQYF. In nucleotides, the CDR3 is TGTGCCAGCAACGAAATAACCCCGATAGCGGGAGGGCTACAAGAGACCCAGTACTTC.